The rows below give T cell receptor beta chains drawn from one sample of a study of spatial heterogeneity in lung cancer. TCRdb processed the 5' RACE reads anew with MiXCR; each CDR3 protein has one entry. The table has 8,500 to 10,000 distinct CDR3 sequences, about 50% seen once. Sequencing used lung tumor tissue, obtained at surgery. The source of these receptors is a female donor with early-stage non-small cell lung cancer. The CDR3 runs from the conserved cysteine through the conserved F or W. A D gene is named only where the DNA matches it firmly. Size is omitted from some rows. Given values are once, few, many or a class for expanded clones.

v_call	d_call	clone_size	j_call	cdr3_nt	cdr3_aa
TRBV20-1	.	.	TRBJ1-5	TGCAGTGCTAGAGAGGCCCCAAATAGCAATCAGCCCCAGCATTTT	CSAREAPNSNQPQHF
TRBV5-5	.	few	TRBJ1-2	TGTGCCAGCAGTCCGGGGGCTTCTGGCTACACCTTC	CASSPGASGYTF
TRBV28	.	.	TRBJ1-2	TGTGTCAGCAGCCCCGGACGGAGAGGAGCTAACTATGGCTACACCTTC	CVSSPGRRGANYGYTF
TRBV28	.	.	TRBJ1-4	TGTGCCAGCAGTTTATTAGGGGGGAGACCAACTAATGAAAAACTGTTTTTT	CASSLLGGRPTNEKLFF
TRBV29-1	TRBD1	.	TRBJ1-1	TGCAGCGTTGCCTGGACAGGGGACACTGAAGCTTTCTTT	CSVAWTGDTEAFF
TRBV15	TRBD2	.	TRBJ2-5	TGTGCCACCAGCACCTCTAGCGGGGCGGGAGAGACCCAGTACTTC	CATSTSSGAGETQYF
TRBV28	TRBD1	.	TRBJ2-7	TGTGCCAGCAGTAACGACAGGGGGGCCCCACGGTCCTACGAGCAGTACTTC	CASSNDRGAPRSYEQYF
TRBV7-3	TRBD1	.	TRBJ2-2	TGTGCCAGCACCGCCACAGGGGTGGGCGGGGAGCTGTTTTTT	CASTATGVGGELFF
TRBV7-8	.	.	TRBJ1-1	TGTGCCAGCAGCCGGACTTTGAACACTGAAGCTTTCTTT	CASSRTLNTEAFF
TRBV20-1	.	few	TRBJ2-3	TGCAGTGCTAGAGTTAGCAGGATACTACCCCCCACAGATACGCAGTATTTT	CSARVSRILPPTDTQYF
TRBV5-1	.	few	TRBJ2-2	TGCGCCAGCAGCCTACAGGGAACCGGGGAGCTGTTTTTT	CASSLQGTGELFF
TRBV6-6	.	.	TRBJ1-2	TGTGCCAGCAGCATACGTGGAGATGCGTATGGCTACACCTTC	CASSIRGDAYGYTF
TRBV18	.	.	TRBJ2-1	TGTGCCAGCTCACCACCGGTTGGAGCCAGGGAGGATGAGCAGTTCTTC	CASSPPVGAREDEQFF
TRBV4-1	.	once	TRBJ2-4	TGCGCCAGCAGCCAAGGGGGGCGGGAGATAGCCAAAAACATTCAGTACTTC	CASSQGGREIAKNIQYF
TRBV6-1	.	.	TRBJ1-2	TGTGCCAGCGGACCGACCGGGACCTTTAGGAACTATGGCTACACCTTC	CASGPTGTFRNYGYTF
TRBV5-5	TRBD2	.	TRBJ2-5	TGTGCCAGCAGCCCCATGGGGCGGGGGTTCCAAGAGACCCAGTACTTC	CASSPMGRGFQETQYF
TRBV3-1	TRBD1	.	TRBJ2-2	TGTGCCAGCAGCCAACCCCTTGGACAGGGGGACACCGGGGAGCTGTTTTTT	CASSQPLGQGDTGELFF
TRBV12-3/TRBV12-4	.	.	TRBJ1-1	TGTGCCAGCAGTTTAAGGGGCCTGGAAGCTTTCTTT	CASSLRGLEAFF
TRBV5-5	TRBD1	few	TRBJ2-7	TGTGCCAGCAGAGCCCCGCCCGGGACAGGGGACTACGAGCAGTACTTC	CASRAPPGTGDYEQYF
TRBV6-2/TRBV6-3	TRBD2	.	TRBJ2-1	TGTGCCACTCGGACTAGCGGGGGGTACAATGAGCAGTTCTTC	CATRTSGGYNEQFF
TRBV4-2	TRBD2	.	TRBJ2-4	TGTGCCAGCAGCCTATCTAGCGGGAGTGGCCAAAACATTCAGTACTTC	CASSLSSGSGQNIQYF
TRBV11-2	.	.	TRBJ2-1	TGTGCCAGCAGCTTACACAATGAGCAGTTCTTC	CASSLHNEQFF
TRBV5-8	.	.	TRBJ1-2	TGTGCCAGCAGCTTGGGCCGGCGCGGCGGGGCCTATGGCTACACCTTC	CASSLGRRGGAYGYTF
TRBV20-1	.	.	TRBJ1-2	TGCAGTGCGGATCAGAGCTATGGCTACACCTTC	CSADQSYGYTF